The rows below give T cell receptor beta chains drawn from one sample of a study of T-cell reconstitution after alpha-beta-depleted transplantation in children. MiXCR, applied by TCRdb to the PCR reads, yields one record per CDR3 protein. The table has around 680,000 distinct CDR3 sequences, 15% to 20% seen once. The sample was PBMCs from the stem cell graft donor, taken from the stem cell graft. Receptors originate from a human donor who donated a stem cell graft to a child with acute myeloid leukemia. CDR3s include the opening cysteine and the closing phenylalanine or tryptophan. D genes are given only for firm matches. Not all rows give a size; the values are once, few, many and, for expanded clones, a class.

V gene	clone size	D gene	J gene	CDR3 protein	CDR3 DNA
TRBV3-1	NA	NA	TRBJ1-1	CASSQDSWGQEAFF	TGTGCCAGCAGCCAAGATTCATGGGGACAAGAAGCTTTCTTT
TRBV9	many	NA	TRBJ2-2	CASSVNSLAIPNTGELFF	TGTGCCAGCAGCGTAAACAGTCTAGCGATCCCGAACACCGGGGAGCTGTTTTTT
TRBV4-1	NA	NA	TRBJ2-3	CASSPSEGPRQATQYF	TGCGCCAGCAGCCCCAGTGAGGGTCCCCGCCAAGCTACGCAGTATTTT
TRBV5-4	many	TRBD1	TRBJ1-1	CASSLALQGALNTEAFF	TGTGCCAGCAGCTTGGCCCTACAGGGGGCACTGAACACTGAAGCTTTCTTT
TRBV11-2	NA	NA	TRBJ1-1	CASTVAVGMNTEAFF	TGTGCCAGCACCGTAGCAGTAGGGATGAACACTGAAGCTTTCTTT
TRBV20-1	many	NA	TRBJ1-2	CSARDPLTGRGYTF	TGCAGTGCTAGAGACCCCCTGACAGGCCGGGGCTACACCTTC
TRBV13	many	NA	TRBJ1-2	CASSSGGQGYGYTF	TGTGCCAGCAGCTCCGGAGGGCAGGGCTATGGCTACACCTTC
TRBV20-1	many	NA	TRBJ1-4	CSARAHGRLKNEKLFF	TGCAGTGCTAGAGCCCACGGGCGGTTGAAGAATGAAAAACTGTTTTTT
TRBV5-5	many	TRBD1	TRBJ1-3	CASSSGTASGNTIYF	TGTGCCAGCAGTTCCGGGACAGCCTCTGGAAACACCATATATTTT
TRBV3-1	NA	NA	TRBJ2-3	CASSQDPPSTDTQYF	TGTGCCAGCAGCCAAGATCCGCCTAGCACAGATACGCAGTATTTT
TRBV20-1	few	NA	TRBJ2-1	CSARTSMVINEQFF	TGCAGTGCTAGGACTAGTATGGTGATCAATGAGCAGTTCTTC
TRBV20-1	few	TRBD1	TRBJ1-4	CSASTGPTNEKLFF	TGCAGTGCGTCGACAGGGCCGACTAATGAAAAACTGTTTTTT
TRBV20-1	few	NA	TRBJ1-1	CSNREEDTEAFF	TGCAGCAACAGGGAGGAAGACACTGAAGCTTTCTTT
TRBV20-1	NA	TRBD1	TRBJ1-6	CSAREGGQVPGNSPLHF	TGCAGTGCTAGAGAAGGGGGACAGGTACCCGGTAATTCACCCCTCCACTTT
TRBV6-2/TRBV6-3	few	NA	TRBJ1-2	CASGTVGHGYTF	TGTGCCAGCGGAACGGTGGGGCATGGCTACACCTTC
TRBV6-2/TRBV6-3	many	NA	TRBJ2-3	CASTWTEGYVDTQYF	TGTGCCAGCACCTGGACAGAGGGATATGTGGATACGCAGTATTTT
TRBV20-1	many	TRBD2	TRBJ2-7	CSARTSDTYEQYF	TGCAGTGCTAGGACTAGCGACACCTACGAGCAGTACTTC
TRBV7-9	many	NA	TRBJ1-3	CASSPITVASSGNTIYF	TGTGCCAGCAGCCCAATAACGGTGGCGAGCTCTGGAAACACCATATATTTT
TRBV25-1	few	NA	TRBJ1-2	CASSDGGGIYGYTF	TGTGCCAGCAGTGATGGAGGGGGAATCTATGGCTACACCTTC
TRBV20-1	few	NA	TRBJ1-5	CSARGYSVSNQPQHF	TGCAGTGCTAGAGGCTACTCAGTTAGCAATCAGCCCCAGCATTTT
TRBV15	few	NA	TRBJ1-4	CATSREGQPNEKLFF	TGTGCCACCAGCAGAGAAGGTCAACCTAATGAAAAACTGTTTTTT
TRBV5-1	many	NA	TRBJ1-4	CASSLALNEKLFF	TGCGCCAGCAGCTTGGCCCTTAATGAAAAACTGTTTTTT
TRBV18	few	NA	TRBJ2-1	CASSRALNYNEQFF	TGTGCCAGCTCACGCGCACTTAACTACAATGAGCAGTTCTTC
TRBV23-1	NA	NA	TRBJ2-7	CASSRNRGTIIYEQYF	TGCGCCAGCAGTCGAAATAGGGGGACAATAATCTACGAGCAGTACTTC
TRBV7-9	few	TRBD2	TRBJ2-1	CASSRRAGAYNEQFF	TGTGCCAGCAGCCGACGAGCGGGGGCCTACAATGAGCAGTTCTTC
TRBV12-3/TRBV12-4	few	NA	TRBJ1-5	CASSSQKNQPQHF	TGTGCCAGCTCCAGTCAGAAAAATCAGCCCCAGCATTTT
TRBV7-2	many	TRBD1	TRBJ2-2	CASSWSGTGGADGELFF	TGTGCCAGCAGTTGGAGCGGGACAGGGGGCGCCGACGGGGAGCTGTTTTTT
TRBV5-6	NA	NA	TRBJ2-7	CALRVGYSYEQYF	TGTGCCCTCAGGGTAGGGTACTCCTACGAGCAGTACTTC
TRBV6-1	few	NA	TRBJ2-3	CASSEASGHPISDTQYF	TGTGCCAGCAGTGAAGCCTCGGGGCACCCGATCTCGGATACGCAGTATTTT
TRBV28	NA	TRBD2	TRBJ2-1	CASRPSRGGWGEQFF	TGTGCCAGCAGACCTTCACGGGGGGGTTGGGGTGAGCAGTTCTTC
TRBV5-1	many	TRBD1	TRBJ2-1	CASSLVQGAVNEQFF	TGCGCCAGCAGCTTGGTGCAGGGGGCGGTGAATGAGCAGTTCTTC
TRBV29-1	NA	NA	TRBJ2-2	CSVPIGSNTGELFF	TGCAGCGTTCCGATCGGGTCCAACACCGGGGAGCTGTTTTTT
TRBV6-1	many	TRBD1	TRBJ2-2	CASSRTGDTGELFF	TGTGCCAGCAGTCGGACAGGGGACACCGGGGAGCTGTTTTTT
TRBV20-1	few	TRBD1	TRBJ1-2	CSARSGTGVYGYTF	TGCAGTGCTCGTTCCGGGACAGGGGTTTATGGCTACACCTTC
TRBV20-1	many	NA	TRBJ2-1	CSAQGWRGSVGEQFF	TGCAGTGCCCAAGGGTGGCGGGGCTCGGTGGGTGAGCAGTTCTTC
TRBV4-2	many	NA	TRBJ1-1	CASSQGVNTEAFF	TGTGCCAGCAGCCAAGGAGTGAACACTGAAGCTTTCTTT
TRBV15	many	NA	TRBJ1-6	CATSKGASYNSPLHF	TGTGCCACCAGCAAAGGGGCCTCCTATAATTCACCCCTCCACTTT
TRBV15	NA	NA	TRBJ2-3	CATSRVRGTDTQYF	TGTGCCACCAGCAGAGTTAGAGGCACAGATACGCAGTATTTT
TRBV28	few	NA	TRBJ2-5	CASSFTGSLETQYF	TGTGCCAGCAGTTTCACAGGGAGTTTGGAGACCCAGTACTTC
TRBV20-1	many	NA	TRBJ2-3	CSANRGGTDTQYF	TGCAGTGCTAATCGGGGTGGCACAGATACGCAGTATTTT
TRBV7-9	few	NA	TRBJ1-3	CASSSSGGNTIYF	TGTGCCAGCAGCTCGTCCGGAGGAAACACCATATATTTT